Following are 15 T cell receptor beta chains from one sample sequenced in a study of response to subunit inactivated influenza vaccine. TCRdb ran MiXCR on the RT-PCR reads and lists one entry per CDR3 protein. The sample has under 750,000 distinct CDR3 sequences, approximately 10% seen once. The specimen comprised PBMCs from blood, sampled on the day of vaccination. The origin of the receptors is a man aged 50 to 60 who received an inactivated influenza vaccine.

In its sample, this clonotype was seen many times. The chain links TRBV10-3 to TRBJ2-3; D might be TRBD2 (6 bases). V shed 4 bases and J shed 4 bases, with 9 bases lying between them. This CDR3 is built from 13 residues. The germline V gene encodes CDR1 ENHRY and CDR2 SYGVKD. CDR3 residues: CAISGREADTQYF. CDR3 sequence (DNA): TGTGCCATCAGTGGCAGGGAGGCAGATACGCAGTATTTT.

This clonotype was picked up a small number of times. The rearrangement joins TRBV29-1 to TRBJ2-3; TRBD2 is a possible D gene (6 bases). Looked up from germline, CDR1 is SQVTM and CDR2 is ANQGSEA. V was shortened by 7 bases and J by 6 bases, with 17 bases between the two germline ends. The CDR3 is 13 amino acids. Written as DNA, the CDR3 is TGCAGCGCCTCTCAGGGACTCGGGGATACGCAGTATTTT. Its translation: CSASQGLGDTQYF.

This clonotype was observed a handful of times. This rearrangement joins TRBV3-1 to TRBJ2-2; unclear D gene. V lost 4 bases and J 4 bases, leaving 10 bases between the germline ends. CDR1 and CDR2 from the germline V gene are LGHDT and YNNKEL (reference sequence). The CDR3 totals 14 residues. The CDR3 coding sequence is TGTGCCAGCAGCCCAGATTTGCCCACCGGGGAGCTGTTTTTT. Its translation is CASSPDLPTGELFF.

This clonotype occurred a few times. The V and J genes are TRBV5-1 and TRBJ2-2; D is possibly TRBD1 (6 bases). Trimming took off 4 bases at V and 0 bases at J, with 13 bases between the two ends. The CDR3 covers 16 residues. CDR1 is SGHRS, CDR2 YFSETQ, per germline. The CDR3 DNA is TGCGCCAGCAGCCCCAGGACAGTCGCGAACACCGGGGAGCTGTTTTTT. Its translation: CASSPRTVANTGELFF.

The V and J genes are TRBV6-6 and TRBJ2-1, with unresolved D. This CDR3 is built from 11 residues. Between the trimmed V and J ends, which lost 7 bases and 5 bases, there was a span of 6 bases. CDR1 and CDR2 from the germline V gene are MNHNY and SVGAGI (reference sequence). CDR3 sequence: CASTLDNEQFF. The CDR3 bases are TGTGCCAGCACCCTTGACAATGAGCAGTTCTTC.

This clonotype was seen only a few times. This chain links TRBV10-3 with TRBJ2-7; D perhaps matches TRBD2 (5 bases). The CDR3 has 14 amino acids. Trimming took off 3 bases at V and 5 bases at J, with 14 bases between the two ends. Germline V gene sequence: CDR1 ENHRY, CDR2 SYGVKD. This CDR3 is CAISDLSLADEQYF. CDR3 nucleotides: TGTGCCATCAGTGACCTTTCGCTAGCCGACGAGCAGTACTTC.

This clonotype was detected many times. The chain links TRBV18 to TRBJ1-5; D not resolved. The length of the CDR3 is 13 residues. CDR1 and CDR2 from the germline V gene are KGHSH and LQKENI. V was cut by 3 bases and J by 1 base, with 4 bases left in between. The CDR3 nucleotides are TGTGCCAGCTCACCCAACAGCAATCAGCCCCAGCATTTT. It codes for CASSPNSNQPQHF.

As regards this clonotype: A much larger clone differs by one base, so this may be a read error. The chain carries TRBV6-1 and TRBJ2-2, with 7 nucleotides matching TRBD1. The CDR3 spans 16 residues. The V gene's germline CDR1 is MNHNS and CDR2 SASEGT. In nucleotides, the CDR3 is TGTGCCAGCAGAGCCCCCGGGACAGCGAACACCGGGGAGCTGGTTTTT. It is translated as CASRAPGTANTGELVF.

V gene TRBV15 combines with J gene TRBJ1-1; 10 bases match TRBD1. Trimming cost V 8 bases and J 0 bases; bases outside gene matches: 9. The germline V gene encodes CDR1 LNHNV and CDR2 YYDKDF (reference sequence). This CDR3 comprises 16 residues. The DNA for the CDR3 is TGTGCCACCCGCCCGGGACAGGGGCTTATGAACACTGAAGCTTTCTTT. As protein: CATRPGQGLMNTEAFF.

The genes are TRBV4-1 and TRBJ1-3, with D tentatively TRBD1 (6 bases). This CDR3 is 16 amino acids long. Germline values: CDR1 MGHRA, CDR2 YSYEKL. The V gene lost 8 bases and the J gene lost 0 bases, with 17 bases spanning the gap. The DNA of the CDR3 is TGCGCCAGCGCAGGGGTCACCTATTTCTCTGGAAACACCATATATTTT. Its translation is CASAGVTYFSGNTIYF.

The table lists this clonotype with a few counts. The chain joins TRBV10-3 to TRBJ2-1, with 10 nucleotides matching TRBD2. CDR1 is ENHRY and CDR2 is SYGVKD in the germline V gene. The CDR3 length is 15 residues. Trimming cost V 3 bases and J 6 bases; bases outside gene matches: 5. CDR3 DNA: TGTGCCATCAGTGAAAGTAGCGGGAGGACCAATGAGCAGTTCTTC. Encoded protein: CAISESSGRTNEQFF.

This clonotype was observed a few times. The rearrangement links TRBV18 to TRBJ2-5; TRBD2 aligns across 9 bases. Germline V gives CDR1 KGHSH, CDR2 LQKENI. With V trimmed by 5 bases and J by 6 bases, 7 bases remained unmatched. The CDR3 covers 14 residues. As DNA, the CDR3 is TGTGCCAGCTCAGAGGGGACTAGCTGGCAGACCCAGTACTTC. It codes for CASSEGTSWQTQYF. The whole variable domain, remainder taken from reference TRBV18 and TRBJ2-5, is NAGVMQNPRHLVRRRGQEARLRCSPMKGHSHVYWYRQLPEEGLKFMVYLQKENIIDESGMPKERFSAEFPKEGPSILRIQQVVRGDSAAYFCASSEGTSWQTQYFGPGTRLLVL.

CDR3 amino acids: CASSFPLSSYNEQFF. The DNA for the CDR3 is TGTGCCAGCAGCTTCCCATTGAGCTCCTACAATGAGCAGTTCTTC. V usage is TRBV7-9 and J usage is TRBJ2-1; D not certain. The V and J ends lost 3 bases and 0 bases respectively, with 9 bases between them. The germline V gene has CDR1 SEHNR and CDR2 FQNEAQ (reference sequence). The CDR3 totals 15 residues.

This clonotype was detected many times. V is TRBV11-3 and J is TRBJ2-1; the D gene could be TRBD1 or TRBD2 (6 bases each). The V and J ends lost 0 bases and 9 bases respectively, with 15 bases between them. The germline gives CDR1 SGHNT, CDR2 YENEEA. This CDR3 has 15 amino acids. This CDR3 reads CASSLDQSRGGEQFF. CDR3 in DNA: TGTGCCAGCAGCTTAGATCAAAGCAGGGGAGGTGAGCAGTTCTTC.

This clonotype turned up a few times. V gene TRBV30 combines with J gene TRBJ2-1; D possibly corresponds to TRBD2 (6 bases). The CDR3 totals 15 residues. From germline, CDR1 is GTSNPN and CDR2 SVGIG (reference sequence). V was shortened by 4 bases and J by 3 bases, with 16 bases between the two germline ends. CDR3 DNA sequence: TGTGCCTGGATGCCCCTAGCGCGAGACTACAATGAGCAGTTCTTC. Amino acids: CAWMPLARDYNEQFF. The variable domain in full, completed from reference TRBV30 and TRBJ2-1, reads SQTIHQWPATLVQPVGSPLSLECTVEGTSNPNLYWYRQAAGRGLQLLFYSVGIGQISSEVPQNLSASRPQDRQFILSSKKLLLSDSGFYLCAWMPLARDYNEQFFGPGTRLTVL.